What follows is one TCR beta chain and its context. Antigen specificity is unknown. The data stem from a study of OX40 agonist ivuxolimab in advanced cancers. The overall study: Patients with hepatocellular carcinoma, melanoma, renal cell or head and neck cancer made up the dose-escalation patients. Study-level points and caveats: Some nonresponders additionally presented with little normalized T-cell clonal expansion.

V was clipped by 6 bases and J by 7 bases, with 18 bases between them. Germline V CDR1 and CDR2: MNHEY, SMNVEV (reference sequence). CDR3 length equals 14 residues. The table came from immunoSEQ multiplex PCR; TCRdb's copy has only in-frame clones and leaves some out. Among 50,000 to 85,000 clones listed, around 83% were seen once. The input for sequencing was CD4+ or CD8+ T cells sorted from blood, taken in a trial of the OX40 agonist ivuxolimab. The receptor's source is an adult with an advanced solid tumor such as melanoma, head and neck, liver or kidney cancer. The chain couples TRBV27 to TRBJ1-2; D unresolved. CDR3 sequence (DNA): TGTGCCAGCAGATTAACTTCGGCGTCCGGTGGCTACACCTTC. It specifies CASRLTSASGGYTF.